Shown below are 10 T cell receptor beta chains from a single sample sequenced in a study of blood T cell repertoires in COVID-19 (dated by TCRdb to 2019 to 2021). Preparation of the library involved the immunoSEQ multiplex PCR assay. TCRdb provides this immuneACCESS table in a form limited to in-frame rearrangements. Some clones are lacking; in checked studies, under half of them reflect an unresolved V gene, and why the rest are absent is not known. Here the sample has 140,000 to 150,000 clones; around 80% occur a single time. The top ten constitute 3.5% to 4.5% of the sample. Source material: peripheral blood. These receptors were obtained from a man between 60 and 75 years old with acute or convalescent COVID-19.

Only a few counts were recorded for this clone. This sequence joins TRBV10-1 and TRBJ2-1, with 14 positions matching TRBD2. This CDR3 is 15 amino acids long. V gave up 5 bases and J gave up 8 bases; unmatched junction bases: 5. Germline-derived CDR1 and CDR2 are WNHNN and SYGVQD (reference sequence). DNA for the CDR3: TGCGCCAGCAGTCTCGGGACTAGCGGGAGATATGAGCAGTTCTTC. Translated, it gives CASSLGTSGRYEQFF.

This sequence joins TRBV10-1 and TRBJ2-7; D remains ambiguous. The CDR3 length is 10 residues. The germline V gene encodes CDR1 WNHNN and CDR2 SYGVQD (reference sequence). Trimming removed 7 bases from V and 9 bases from J, with 10 bases in between. This CDR3 is CASNLGVQYF. CDR3 sequence (DNA): TGCGCCAGCAATCTAGGAGTGCAGTACTTC.

This chain uses TRBV7-9 with TRBJ2-7; unclear D gene. Germline loops: CDR1 SEHNR, CDR2 FQNEAQ (reference sequence). With 2 bases removed from V and 3 bases from J, the gap between germline ends came to 14 bases. This CDR3 region has 15 residues. This CDR3 reads CASSLSSSRIYEQYF. For the CDR3, the DNA is TGTGCCAGCAGCTTATCGAGTAGCCGGATCTACGAGCAGTACTTC.

The gene calls are TRBV13 and TRBJ1-6, with 10 positions matching TRBD1. The CDR3 spans 15 residues. J was trimmed by 8 bases and V by 4 bases; bases with no gene match: 5. Germline-derived CDR1 and CDR2 are PRHDT and FYEKMQ (reference sequence). DNA of the CDR3: TGTGCCAGCAGCTACGGACAGGGGGAATATTCACCCCTCCACTTT. Its protein is CASSYGQGEYSPLHF.

The chain has TRBV6-5 and TRBJ2-5; possible D gene TRBD2, 7 bases. Per the germline V gene, CDR1 is MNHEY and CDR2 is SVGAGI. The CDR3 has 15 residues. Trimming took 7 bases from V and 1 from J, leaving 16 bases between them. This CDR3 is CASTSQGGGQETQYF. As DNA, the CDR3 is TGTGCCAGCACCTCCCAAGGGGGGGGCCAAGAGACCCAGTACTTC.

The J gene is TRBJ2-7, the V gene TRBV29-1; 9 nucleotides match TRBD1. This CDR3 is 13 amino acids long. Germline CDR1 and CDR2: SQVTM and ANQGSEA. Germline trimming cut 6 bases from V and 5 bases from J; bases unmatched to any gene: 8. Written as DNA, the CDR3 is TGCAGCGTAAAACAGGGGGCCGTTGACGAGCAGTACTTC. Translated, it gives CSVKQGAVDEQYF.

This chain connects TRBV11-2 to TRBJ2-1, with TRBD2 matching over 9 bases. The V and J ends lost 5 bases and 5 bases, in that order; junction bases with no gene match: 10. The CDR3 length is 16 residues. Germline-derived CDR1 and CDR2 are SGHAT and FQNNGV. The CDR3, as DNA: TGTGCCAGCAGCCTAAGGCGGGAGGGCCCTAACAATGAGCAGTTCTTC. This encodes CASSLRREGPNNEQFF.

This clone was seen once. The chain joins TRBV5-1 to TRBJ2-1; 11 positions agree with TRBD2. This CDR3 is built from 18 residues. After removal of 4 bases from V and 3 bases from J, the junction contained 12 bases not matched to a gene. The V gene's germline CDR1 is SGHRS and CDR2 YFSETQ. For the CDR3, the DNA is TGCGCCAGCAGCGTCTTAGGGACTAGCGGAGGAATCTACAATGAGCAGTTCTTC. This encodes CASSVLGTSGGIYNEQFF.

This clone was counted a single time. J is TRBJ2-2 and V is TRBV7-7; D gene ambiguous. The germline CDR1 and CDR2 sequences are SSHAT and FNYEAQ (reference sequence). The CDR3 totals 14 residues. Trimming removed 5 bases from V and 2 bases from J, with 9 bases in between. The CDR3 DNA is TGTGCCAGCAGCCTACTGTATAACACCGGGGAGCTGTTTTTT. The encoded protein is CASSLLYNTGELFF.

This clone was picked up many times. The V and J genes are TRBV6-5 and TRBJ2-1, with 7 nucleotides matching TRBD2. J was trimmed by 8 bases and V by 5 bases; bases with no gene match: 9. Germline CDR1 reads MNHEY; CDR2 reads SVGAGI. The CDR3 sequence is 14 residues long. The CDR3 region is CASSRAGVFHEQFF. The CDR3 region has the DNA TGTGCCAGCAGTCGGGCGGGAGTCTTCCATGAGCAGTTCTTC.